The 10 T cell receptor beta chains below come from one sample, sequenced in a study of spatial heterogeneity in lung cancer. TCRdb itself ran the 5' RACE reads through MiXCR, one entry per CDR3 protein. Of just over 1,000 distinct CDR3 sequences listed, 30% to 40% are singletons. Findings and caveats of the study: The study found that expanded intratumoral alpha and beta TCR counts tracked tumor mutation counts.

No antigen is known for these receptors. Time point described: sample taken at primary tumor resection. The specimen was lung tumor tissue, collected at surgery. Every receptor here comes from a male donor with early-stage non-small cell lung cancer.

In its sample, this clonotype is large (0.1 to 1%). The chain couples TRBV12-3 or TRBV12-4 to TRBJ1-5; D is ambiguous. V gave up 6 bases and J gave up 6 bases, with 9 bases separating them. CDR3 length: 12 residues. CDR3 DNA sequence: TGTGCCAGCAGCCTCGGTCCTCAGCCCCAGCATTTT. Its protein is CASSLGPQPQHF.

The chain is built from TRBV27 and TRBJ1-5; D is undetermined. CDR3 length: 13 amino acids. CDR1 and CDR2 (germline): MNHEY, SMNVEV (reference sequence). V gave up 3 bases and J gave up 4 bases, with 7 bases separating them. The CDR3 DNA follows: TGTGCCAGCAGTTTCGGGCTGAATCAGCCCCAGCATTTT. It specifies CASSFGLNQPQHF.

CDR3 amino acids: CASSRQGDTQYF. CDR3 sequence (DNA): TGTGCCAGCAGCCGCCAGGGAGATACGCAGTATTTT. The rearrangement uses TRBV11-3 and TRBJ2-3; possibly TRBD1 for D (5 bases). Germline values: CDR1 SGHNT, CDR2 YENEEA. The CDR3 is 12 amino acids. V was cut by 5 bases and J by 5 bases, with 8 bases left in between.

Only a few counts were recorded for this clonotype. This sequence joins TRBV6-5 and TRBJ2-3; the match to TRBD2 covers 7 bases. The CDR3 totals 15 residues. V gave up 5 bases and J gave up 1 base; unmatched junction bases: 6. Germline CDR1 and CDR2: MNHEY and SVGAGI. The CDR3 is CASSPGRDGTDTQYF. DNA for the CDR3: TGTGCCAGCAGTCCAGGGAGGGATGGCACAGATACGCAGTATTTT.

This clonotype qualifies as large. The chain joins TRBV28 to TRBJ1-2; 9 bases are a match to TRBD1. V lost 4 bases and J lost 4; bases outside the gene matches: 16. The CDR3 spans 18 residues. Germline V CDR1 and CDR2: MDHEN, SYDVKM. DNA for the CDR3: TGTGCCAGCAGTTCAAGGATAACCGGAGGGGACAGGGTCTATGGCTACACCTTC. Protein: CASSSRITGGDRVYGYTF.

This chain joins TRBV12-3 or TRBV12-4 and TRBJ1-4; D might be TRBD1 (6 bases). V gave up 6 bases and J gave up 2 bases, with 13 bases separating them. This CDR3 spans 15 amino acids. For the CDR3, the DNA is TGTGCCAGCAGCAGGGGAGCGGGGACTAATGAAAAACTGTTTTTT. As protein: CASSRGAGTNEKLFF.

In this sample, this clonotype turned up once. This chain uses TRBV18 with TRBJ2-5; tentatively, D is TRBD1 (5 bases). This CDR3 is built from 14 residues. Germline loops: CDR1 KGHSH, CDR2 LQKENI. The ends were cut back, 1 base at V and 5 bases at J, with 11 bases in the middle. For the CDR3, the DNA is TGTGCCAGCTCACCACGACAGACCTTGGAGACCCAGTACTTC. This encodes CASSPRQTLETQYF.

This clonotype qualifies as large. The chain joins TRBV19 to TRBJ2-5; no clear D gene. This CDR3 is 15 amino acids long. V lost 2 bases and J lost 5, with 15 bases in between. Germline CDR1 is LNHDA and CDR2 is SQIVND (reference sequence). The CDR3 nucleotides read TGTGCCAGTAGTATAACGATCGTGTCTCGGGAGACCCAGTACTTC. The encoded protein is CASSITIVSRETQYF. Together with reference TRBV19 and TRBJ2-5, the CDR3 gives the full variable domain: DGGITQSPKYLFRKEGQNVTLSCEQNLNHDAMYWYRQDPGQGLRLIYYSQIVNDFQKGDIAEGYSVSREKKESFPLTVTSAQKNPTAFYLCASSITIVSRETQYFGPGTRLLVL.

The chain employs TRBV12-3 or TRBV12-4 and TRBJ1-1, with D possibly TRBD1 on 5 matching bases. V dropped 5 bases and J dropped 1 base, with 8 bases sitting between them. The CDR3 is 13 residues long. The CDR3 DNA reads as TGTGCCAGCAGTGCGGGGCCGAACACTGAAGCTTTCTTT. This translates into CASSAGPNTEAFF.

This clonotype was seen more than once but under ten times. The CDR3 spells CASSYDRGPNYEQYF. The CDR3 DNA reads as TGTGCCAGCAGTTACGACAGGGGGCCAAACTACGAGCAGTACTTC. The rearrangement uses TRBV6-2 or TRBV6-3 and TRBJ2-7; 10 bases line up with TRBD1. V was pared by 2 bases and J by 3 bases, with 4 bases of the junction left unmatched. The CDR3 has 15 amino acids. The germline CDR1 and CDR2 sequences are MNHEY and SVGEGT.